One and the same sample provided the 30 T cell receptor beta chains below, sequenced in a study of human T cells and chemical hapten exposure. TCRdb used MiXCR to reprocess the 5' RACE reads, holding one entry per CDR3 protein. Seen here are 130,000 or so distinct CDR3 sequences, about 4% observed once, and the top ten hold over 1.2%. Unfractionated whole blood yielded total RNA. The receptors come from a female donor in good health.

On this clonotype itself: A much more abundant neighbour one base away suggests this may be a read error. CDR3: CASIQEDPRRDKGSPTTGELFF. In nucleotides, the CDR3 is TGTGCCAGCATTCAGGAAGACCCCCGGCGGGACAAGGGTTCCCCCACCACCGGGGAGCTGTTTTTT. The rearrangement joins TRBV2 to TRBJ2-2; D possibly uses TRBD1 or TRBD2 (6 bases each). This CDR3 has 22 residues. Germline values: CDR1 SNHLY, CDR2 FYNNEI. Deletions cut 7 bases from V and 4 bases from J, with 37 bases between. The complete variable domain, with remaining parts taken from reference TRBV2 and TRBJ2-2, reads EPEVTQTPSHQVTQMGQEVILRCVPISNHLYFYWYRQILGQKVEFLVSFYNNEISEKSEIFDDQFSVERPDGSNFTLKIRSTKLEDSAMYFCASIQEDPRRDKGSPTTGELFFGEGSRLTVL.

This clonotype appeared a few times. The chain joins TRBV20-1 to TRBJ2-1; TRBD1 matches 7 bases. This CDR3 has 16 amino acids. The germline CDR1 and CDR2 sequences are DFQATT and SNEGSKA (reference sequence). Trimming at V came to 0 bases and at J to 0 bases, leaving 5 bases not matched to a gene. CDR3 amino acids: CSARDPGGSSYNEQFF. CDR3 nucleotide sequence: TGCAGTGCTAGAGACCCAGGGGGAAGCTCCTACAATGAGCAGTTCTTC.

In regard to this clonotype: This may come from a read error, since a much larger clone is one base off. As the CDR3 is not closed by the conserved phenylalanine or tryptophan, this likely results from a read error. The V call is TRBV20-1, the J call TRBJ2-7; 10 bases are shared with TRBD2. The CDR3 is 14 residues long. CDR1 DFQATT and CDR2 SNEGSKA come from the germline V gene (reference sequence). V trimming: 6 bases; J trimming: 6 bases; junction bases outside the gene matches: 11. The CDR3 region is CSANLAGALSEQYL. The CDR3 DNA sequence: TGCAGTGCGAATCTAGCGGGGGCGCTGTCCGAGCAGTACTTG.

This clonotype was detected only a few times. The chain carries TRBV25-1 and TRBJ2-2; D unclear. The V end lost 7 bases, the J end lost 1 base, and 7 bases lay between the germline ends. The CDR3 has 13 residues. Germline lookup yields CDR1 MGHDK and CDR2 SYGVNS. The CDR3 loop is CASIGQNTGELFF. The CDR3 DNA sequence: TGTGCCAGCATAGGGCAGAACACCGGGGAGCTGTTTTTT.

This clonotype was counted at least ten times. This rearrangement joins TRBV3-1 to TRBJ1-6; D is undetermined. With 4 bases removed from V and 1 base from J, the gap between germline ends came to 11 bases. CDR3 size: 16 residues. The germline gives CDR1 LGHDT, CDR2 YNNKEL (reference sequence). Here the CDR3 DNA reads TGTGCCAGCAGCCTCCCCCACGGATCCTATAATTCACCCCTCCACTTT. It translates to CASSLPHGSYNSPLHF.

This clonotype was observed at least ten times. The chain uses TRBV24-1 and TRBJ2-3, with 10 nucleotides matching TRBD1. The CDR3 contains 16 residues. With 4 bases clipped from V and 4 bases from J, the junction kept 7 bases outside the gene matches. Germline loops: CDR1 KGHDR, CDR2 SFDVKD. Here the CDR3 DNA reads TGTGCCACCAGTGACCCGACAGGGGGCGCGGCAGATACGCAGTATTTT. Encoded protein: CATSDPTGGAADTQYF.

The chain combines TRBV6-1 with TRBJ2-1; D is ambiguous. Germline lookup yields CDR1 MNHNS and CDR2 SASEGT. This CDR3 has 11 residues. Deletions cut 3 bases from V and 6 bases from J, with 3 bases between. As DNA, the CDR3 is TGTGCCAGCAGTGAGATCAATGAGCAGTTCTTC. This gives the protein CASSEINEQFF.

This clonotype appeared many times. The chain joins TRBV24-1 to TRBJ2-1; 10 bases agree with TRBD2. Unmatched junction bases numbered 26, after V lost 3 bases and J lost 4 bases. Germline assignment: CDR1 KGHDR and CDR2 SFDVKD. The CDR3 length is 23 residues. The CDR3 DNA follows: TGTGCCACCAGTGATGAACGGGCTAGCGGGGGCCCCGCAATCGCCGCCAAATACAATGAGCAGTTCTTC. It codes for CATSDERASGGPAIAAKYNEQFF.

This clonotype was seen repeatedly, ten times or more. This rearrangement joins TRBV6-5 to TRBJ1-1, with D possibly matching TRBD1 (5 bases). The CDR3 has 14 amino acids. Germline values: CDR1 MNHEY, CDR2 SVGAGI. The V end was cut by 0 bases, the J end by 5 bases, with 10 bases between. In DNA form, the CDR3 reads TGTGCCAGCAGTTACTCGAACGGGGGGACTGAAGCTTTCTTT. Protein: CASSYSNGGTEAFF.

This clonotype was detected many times. The chain has TRBV20-1 and TRBJ1-1; D gene unclear. The CDR3 has 12 amino acids. Germline V gives CDR1 DFQATT, CDR2 SNEGSKA (reference sequence). Trimming removed 4 bases at V and 1 base at J, with 7 bases between. This chain's CDR3 is CSAKKGNTEAFF. In DNA form, the CDR3 reads TGCAGTGCTAAGAAGGGGAACACTGAAGCTTTCTTT.

To note about this clonotype: This clone may be a read error of a much larger clone one base away. V and J are TRBV12-3 or TRBV12-4 and TRBJ1-1, with D hard to call. This CDR3 is 13 amino acids long. V lost 5 bases, J lost 3 bases, and 10 bases lay in between. The CDR3 is CASSREADTEAFF. DNA of the CDR3: TGTGCCAGCAGTCGGGAGGCCGACACTGAAGCTTTCTTT.

Ten or more counts support this clonotype. The chain employs TRBV11-3 and TRBJ2-1; 7 bases fit TRBD2. In germline, CDR1 is SGHNT, CDR2 YENEEA. V was clipped by 4 bases and J by 7 bases; unmatched bases: 19. This CDR3 region has 18 residues. Here the CDR3 DNA reads TGTGCCAGCAGCTCTACGATCCTGCCCTTTGGGGGGGGGAATGAGCAGTTCTTC. Amino acids: CASSSTILPFGGGNEQFF.

The sample holds a few counts of this clonotype. The V call is TRBV11-2, the J call TRBJ1-1, with D possibly being TRBD1 (6 bases). The CDR3 contains 15 residues. The V gene lost 2 bases and the J gene lost 3 bases, with 13 bases spanning the gap. Per the germline V gene, CDR1 is SGHAT and CDR2 is FQNNGV. The CDR3 is CASSLRAGGYTEAFF. The CDR3, as DNA: TGTGCCAGCAGCTTAAGGGCTGGGGGCTACACTGAAGCTTTCTTT.

This clonotype was seen many times. CDR3 in DNA: TGCAGTGGCGGGTATAGCAATCAGCCCCAGCATTTT. Translating it yields CSGGYSNQPQHF. The V gene is TRBV20-1, the J gene TRBJ1-5; D uncertain. Germline V lookup: CDR1 DFQATT, CDR2 SNEGSKA (reference sequence). CDR3 length: 12 residues. The V end lost 7 bases, the J end lost 0 bases, and 7 bases lay between the germline ends.

The table lists this clonotype with many counts. This rearrangement joins TRBV20-1 to TRBJ1-1, with D tentatively TRBD1 (6 bases). This CDR3 spans 17 amino acids. Germline assignment: CDR1 DFQATT and CDR2 SNEGSKA (reference sequence). Trimming removed 1 base from V and 0 bases from J, with 18 bases in between. Here the CDR3 DNA reads TGCAGTGCTAGAGCGGGGGAACAGGGCTTCATGAACACTGAAGCTTTCTTT. Amino acids: CSARAGEQGFMNTEAFF.

This clonotype occurred many times. The V call is TRBV7-8, the J call TRBJ2-7, with no clear D. Deletions cut 2 bases from V and 2 bases from J, with 7 bases between. The V gene's germline CDR1 is SGHVS and CDR2 FQNEAQ. The CDR3 length is 13 residues. The CDR3 bases are TGTGCCAGCAGCTTAAATCTGGCCTACGAGCAGTACTTC. Translating it yields CASSLNLAYEQYF.

This clonotype was counted only a few times. The chain employs TRBV10-3 and TRBJ2-3; 10 nucleotides match TRBD2. V dropped 3 bases and J dropped 6; count of bases not matched to a gene: 6. CDR1 is ENHRY and CDR2 is SYGVKD in the germline V gene. This CDR3 spans 15 amino acids. The CDR3 spells CAISELAGNIDTQYF. Here the CDR3 DNA reads TGTGCCATCAGTGAACTAGCGGGGAATATCGATACGCAGTATTTT.

This clonotype was recorded many times. The chain recombines TRBV11-2 with TRBJ2-3; 8 nucleotides agree with TRBD1. Germline CDR1 and CDR2: SGHAT and FQNNGV. The CDR3 covers 16 residues. V was clipped by 5 bases and J by 4 bases; unmatched bases: 11. The CDR3 here is CASSIHGTGRADTQYF. The DNA of the CDR3 is TGTGCCAGCAGCATTCACGGGACAGGCCGCGCAGATACGCAGTATTTT.

This clonotype was detected ten times or more. V is TRBV19 and J is TRBJ2-7, with 8 bases aligning to TRBD2. The CDR3 sequence is 13 residues long. The ends lost 10 bases at V and 0 bases at J; junction bases unmatched: 5. Germline CDR1 reads LNHDA; CDR2 reads SQIVND (reference sequence). Here the CDR3 DNA reads TGTGCCACTAAAGCGGGGGCCTCCTACGAGCAGTACTTC. This sequence encodes CATKAGASYEQYF.

This clonotype has at least ten counts. The chain recombines TRBV7-2 with TRBJ2-3, with TRBD2 matching over 8 bases. From germline, CDR1 is SGHTA and CDR2 FQGNSA. Trimming took 5 bases from V and 2 from J; bases not matched to a gene: 9. The CDR3 consists of 16 residues. The CDR3 nucleotides are TGTGCCAGCAGCCTCCGGGGCGGGGGGATCACAGATACGCAGTATTTT. It translates to CASSLRGGGITDTQYF.

This clonotype occurred many times. The chain couples TRBV11-2 to TRBJ2-7; D call uncertain. V lost 0 bases, J lost 2 bases, and 20 bases lay in between. In germline, CDR1 is SGHAT, CDR2 FQNNGV. The CDR3 runs 18 residues. CDR3 region: CASSLDYLATPVPYEQYF. CDR3 in DNA: TGTGCCAGCAGCTTAGATTACCTCGCCACTCCTGTCCCCTACGAGCAGTACTTC. Combining the CDR3 with reference TRBV11-2 and TRBJ2-7 gives the whole variable domain EAGVAQSPRYKIIEKRQSVAFWCNPISGHATLYWYQQILGQGPKLLIQFQNNGVVDDSQLPKDRFSAERLKGVDSTLKIQPAKLEDSAVYLCASSLDYLATPVPYEQYFGPGTRLTVT.

There are many counts of this clonotype. This sequence joins TRBV4-2 and TRBJ1-4, with a tentative D call TRBD1 (5 bases). Trimming took off 1 base at V and 4 bases at J, with 16 bases between the two ends. CDR1 and CDR2 (germline): LGHNA, YNFKEQ. The CDR3 contains 17 residues. This CDR3 reads CASSQVDYSGINEKLFF. The CDR3 region has the DNA TGTGCCAGCAGCCAAGTTGACTATTCAGGGATTAATGAAAAACTGTTTTTT.

This chain uses TRBV7-2 with TRBJ2-1; 7 bases align to TRBD1. Germline CDR1 is SGHTA and CDR2 is FQGNSA. The CDR3 has 13 amino acids. V lost 5 bases and J lost 10; bases outside the gene matches: 8. This chain's CDR3 is CASSPRDSEEQFF. The CDR3 bases are TGTGCCAGCAGCCCCCGGGACAGTGAGGAGCAGTTCTTC.

This sequence joins TRBV30 and TRBJ2-3, with unresolved D. CDR3 size: 13 residues. V was trimmed by 4 bases and J by 2 bases, leaving 10 bases between them. Germline V CDR1 and CDR2: GTSNPN, SVGIG (reference sequence). DNA of the CDR3: TGTGCCTGGACCGCCAGCTTCACAGATACGCAGTATTTT. Translated, it gives CAWTASFTDTQYF.

This clonotype was observed many times. V usage is TRBV20-1 and J usage is TRBJ2-3; TRBD2 agrees at 7 bases. Germline trimming cut 3 bases from V and 3 bases from J; bases unmatched to any gene: 3. The germline CDR1 and CDR2 sequences are DFQATT and SNEGSKA (reference sequence). This CDR3 contains 13 residues. CDR3 protein: CSARGGLTDTQYF. The DNA of the CDR3 is TGCAGTGCTAGGGGGGGGTTAACAGATACGCAGTATTTT.

This clonotype has a count of ten or more. This chain connects TRBV10-3 to TRBJ2-1; 8 bases line up with TRBD1. Germline assignment: CDR1 ENHRY and CDR2 SYGVKD. The junction had 9 bases not matched to a gene; V was cut back by 4 bases and J by 1 base. CDR3 length equals 17 residues. The CDR3 sequence: CAISAWTGSGSYNEQFF. CDR3 coding DNA: TGTGCCATCAGTGCCTGGACAGGGTCGGGGTCCTACAATGAGCAGTTCTTC.

There are many counts of this clonotype. The J gene is TRBJ2-1, the V gene TRBV5-1, with 9 bases matching TRBD2. The length of the CDR3 is 16 residues. V shed 1 base and J 9 bases; nucleotides not matched to a gene: 11. Germline V gives CDR1 SGHRS, CDR2 YFSETQ. DNA of the CDR3: TGCGCCAGCAGCTTGCAAGGCGGGGGGGCCCTTGGTGAGCAGTTCTTC. Amino acids: CASSLQGGGALGEQFF.

This clonotype was counted many times. The chain links TRBV4-2 to TRBJ2-1; no definite D call. V shed 1 base and J shed 6 bases, with 13 bases lying between them. Germline CDR1 LGHNA, CDR2 YNFKEQ. The CDR3 runs to 15 residues. The CDR3 sequence is CASSQAVAQSNEQFF. CDR3 sequence (DNA): TGTGCCAGCAGCCAAGCGGTAGCCCAGAGCAATGAGCAGTTCTTC.

This clonotype was observed a handful of times. This sequence joins TRBV9 and TRBJ2-1, with 8 bases that match TRBD2. Germline-derived CDR1 and CDR2 are SGDLS and YYNGEE. This CDR3 region has 16 residues. The ends lost 0 bases at V and 4 bases at J; junction bases unmatched: 6. The CDR3 DNA sequence: TGTGCCAGCAGCGTAGGGACTAGCACAAAGTACAATGAGCAGTTCTTC. Its protein product is CASSVGTSTKYNEQFF.

This sequence joins TRBV6-2 or TRBV6-3 and TRBJ1-6; D not certain. Deletions cut 2 bases from V and 9 bases from J, with 5 bases between. Germline-derived CDR1 and CDR2 are MNHEY and SVGEGT. The CDR3 spans 12 residues. As DNA, the CDR3 is TGTGCCAGCAGTTACGCGTTTTCACCCCTCCACTTT. The encoded protein is CASSYAFSPLHF.